This T cell receptor (beta chain) was recorded in a study of PD-L1 blockade in urothelial cancer. Study observations and caveats: Pretreatment clonality of the blood TCR repertoire below the median was predictive of superior survival.

Germline V CDR1 and CDR2: LNHNV, YYDKDF (reference sequence). This CDR3 contains 13 residues. With regard to this clone: Its antigen is not known. One end of the junction does not line up with germline, which may come from a read error.

Assay used: immunoSEQ multiplex PCR; TCRdb lists only in-frame clones, some missing. The table shows around 45,000 clones, with more than 75% occurring only once. Indicated time point: pretreatment peripheral blood. The origin of this receptor is a man aged 55-75 years with urothelial cancer. Specimen: PBMCs, collected around atezolizumab (anti-PD-L1) treatment. The V gene is TRBV15, the J gene TRBJ2-5; TRBD1 agrees at 7 bases. CDR3 loop: CATLDRAQEAQYF. CDR3 DNA sequence: TGTGCCACTCTAGACAGGGCCCAAGAGGCCCAGTACTTC. The entire variable domain, with the rest obtained from reference TRBV15 and TRBJ2-5, is as follows: DAMVIQNPRYQVTQFGKPVTLSCSQTLNHNVMYWYQQKSSQAPKLLFHYYDKDFNNEADTPDNFQSRRPNTSFCFLDIRSPGLGDTAMYLCATLDRAQEAQYFGPGTRLLVL.